Listed here are 27 T cell receptor beta chains from one sample, sequenced in a study of T cells in Graves' hyperthyroidism and ophthalmopathy. Researchers amplified the TCR beta CDR3 regions from RNA transcripts. In the first-round RT-PCR of the TCR CDR3, the HTBI primer set was used. TCRdb re-analysed the multiplex PCR reads in MiXCR, keeping a single row per CDR3 protein. The repertoire holds 400,000 to 550,000 distinct CDR3 sequences, with roughly 24% as singletons. The sample comprised blood. Receptors originate from a woman under 40 with Graves' ophthalmopathy.

The rearrangement links TRBV12-3 or TRBV12-4 to TRBJ2-3; 15 nucleotides line up with TRBD2. The ends lost 6 bases at V and 2 bases at J; junction bases unmatched: 3. The CDR3 totals 16 residues. CDR3 nucleotides: TGTGCCAGCAGCGGGACTAGCGGGGGGTTCACAGATACGCAGTATTTT. Amino acid sequence: CASSGTSGGFTDTQYF.

J is TRBJ2-5 and V is TRBV28, with 13 bases identical to TRBD2. This CDR3 spans 15 amino acids. Germline V gene data show CDR1 as MDHEN and CDR2 as SYDVKM. Trimming took 6 bases from V and 4 from J; bases not matched to a gene: 5. CDR3 sequence reads: CASRSLAGGRETQYF. CDR3 in DNA: TGTGCCAGCAGGTCACTAGCGGGGGGGCGAGAGACCCAGTACTTC. The whole variable domain, filled in from reference TRBV28 and TRBJ2-5, reads DVKVTQSSRYLVKRTGEKVFLECVQDMDHENMFWYRQDPGLGLRLIYFSYDVKMKEKGDIPEGYSVSREKKERFSLILESASTNQTSMYLCASRSLAGGRETQYFGPGTRLLVL.

There are many counts of this clonotype. In this CDR3 the conserved last residue, phenylalanine or tryptophan, is missing, so a read error is likely. This chain links TRBV6-5 with TRBJ2-7, with D possibly being TRBD1 or TRBD2 (5 bases each). The V and J ends lost 0 bases and 2 bases respectively, with 8 bases between them. The CDR3 has 14 residues. CDR1 is MNHEY and CDR2 is SVGAGI in the germline V gene. This CDR3 is CASSYSRGAYEQYL. The CDR3 region has the DNA TGTGCCAGCAGTTACTCGAGAGGGGCCTACGAGCAGTACCTC.

The chain employs TRBV28 and TRBJ2-7, with TRBD1 matching over 8 bases. V was pared by 5 bases and J by 0 bases, with 6 bases of the junction left unmatched. The CDR3 contains 15 residues. In germline, CDR1 is MDHEN, CDR2 SYDVKM. DNA for the CDR3: TGTGCCAGCAGTCCCCCAGGGGGCCACTCCTACGAGCAGTACTTC. Amino acids: CASSPPGGHSYEQYF.

The table lists this clonotype with a few counts. This chain connects TRBV12-3 or TRBV12-4 to TRBJ1-1; D perhaps matches TRBD1 (5 bases). V was pared by 2 bases and J by 4 bases, with 11 bases between. The CDR3 is made up of 14 amino acids. The CDR3 bases are TGTGCCAGCAGTTTATTTGGGGCAAGCACTGAAGCTTTCTTT. Translated: CASSLFGASTEAFF.

This clonotype was counted at least ten times. This chain connects TRBV30 to TRBJ2-5, with D possibly TRBD2 on 7 matching bases. The CDR3 totals 14 residues. Germline V lookup: CDR1 GTSNPN, CDR2 SVGIG (reference sequence). V was trimmed by 0 bases and J by 5 bases, leaving 13 bases between them. CDR3 sequence: CAWSVGGGSETQYF. The CDR3, as DNA: TGTGCCTGGAGTGTTGGGGGGGGCTCGGAGACCCAGTACTTC.

This clonotype was observed at least ten times. The rearrangement uses TRBV6-5 and TRBJ1-1; 7 bases match TRBD1. The trim removed 4 bases at V and 1 base at J, leaving 6 bases unmatched. The CDR3 contains 15 residues. CDR1 is MNHEY, CDR2 SVGAGI, per germline. CDR3 in amino acids: CASSSPRQGNTEAFF. In nucleotides, the CDR3 is TGTGCCAGCAGTTCACCCCGACAGGGGAACACTGAAGCTTTCTTT.

This clonotype came up a few times. V and J are TRBV4-3 and TRBJ2-7; weak D call: TRBD2 (6 bases). Germline CDR1 and CDR2: LGHNA and YSLEER. The ends were cut back, 0 bases at V and 6 bases at J, with 18 bases in the middle. The CDR3 has 16 residues. The CDR3 nucleotides read TGCGCCAGCAGCCAAGATCGGGGGATCAGGGAGGCCGAGCAGTACTTC. Translating it yields CASSQDRGIREAEQYF.

This clonotype was seen at least ten times. The chain combines TRBV24-1 with TRBJ1-5; the D is unclear. Trimming shortened V by 4 bases and J by 0 bases, and 15 bases separated the two germline ends. CDR1 KGHDR and CDR2 SFDVKD come from the germline V gene. The CDR3 loop spans 17 amino acids. The CDR3 region has the DNA TGTGCCACCAGTGACTCCAACGAGGGAATTAGCAATCAGCCCCAGCATTTT. Protein sequence: CATSDSNEGISNQPQHF.

Many counts were recorded for this clonotype. The V gene is TRBV9, the J gene TRBJ2-6, with unresolved D. Germline values: CDR1 SGDLS, CDR2 YYNGEE. Trimming shortened V by 3 bases and J by 8 bases, and 12 bases separated the two germline ends. The CDR3 consists of 14 residues. The CDR3 sequence: CASSDPLLSNVLTF. The CDR3 nucleotides are TGTGCCAGCAGCGATCCTTTGCTGTCCAACGTCCTGACTTTC.

This clonotype was found a few times. The chain couples TRBV6-5 to TRBJ2-4; D is uncertain. V gave up 5 bases and J gave up 7 bases, with 15 bases separating them. The germline CDR1 and CDR2 sequences are MNHEY and SVGAGI. This CDR3 has 14 residues. CDR3 sequence reads: CASSPLGIPNIQYF. CDR3 DNA sequence: TGTGCCAGCAGTCCCCTGGGAATCCCCAACATTCAGTACTTC.

Turning to this clonotype: One end of the junction is discordant with germline, which a read error may explain. This chain joins TRBV19 and TRBJ1-5; no definite D call. The V gene's germline CDR1 is LNHDA and CDR2 SQIVND (reference sequence). There are 15 residues in the CDR3. DNA for the CDR3: TGTGCCAGTAGTATAGTAGACGATAGCAATCAGCCCCATCATTTT. It codes for CASSIVDDSNQPHHF.

This clonotype was seen many times. This chain uses TRBV11-2 with TRBJ1-2; D is possibly TRBD1 (5 bases). The CDR3 is made up of 16 amino acids. Germline V lookup: CDR1 SGHAT, CDR2 FQNNGV. V was clipped by 0 bases and J by 4 bases, with 15 bases between them. The CDR3 spells CASSLEFRQNSYGYTF. The CDR3 DNA is TGTGCCAGCAGCTTAGAGTTTCGACAGAACAGCTATGGCTACACCTTC.

The chain has TRBV12-3 or TRBV12-4 and TRBJ2-7; D is undetermined. Trimming shortened V by 5 bases and J by 5 bases, and 13 bases separated the two germline ends. The CDR3 length is 13 residues. The CDR3 DNA reads as TGTGCCAGCAGTGTGATTAATTCCAACGAGCAGTACTTC. Its translation: CASSVINSNEQYF.

The rearrangement links TRBV6-1 to TRBJ1-1, with D possibly matching TRBD1 (6 bases). Germline values: CDR1 MNHNS, CDR2 SASEGT. V was cut by 7 bases and J by 0 bases, with 12 bases left in between. The CDR3 has 14 residues. The CDR3 loop is CASKGGRLNTEAFF. The CDR3 bases are TGTGCCAGCAAGGGGGGACGCTTGAACACTGAAGCTTTCTTT.

This clonotype came up many times. This chain joins TRBV20-1 and TRBJ2-5; D remains unclear. The CDR3 loop spans 11 amino acids. CDR1 and CDR2 from the germline V gene are DFQATT and SNEGSKA (reference sequence). V lost 3 bases and J lost 3, with 5 bases in between. The CDR3 DNA reads as TGCAGTGCTAGTGGGGAAGAGACCCAGTACTTC. Its translation is CSASGEETQYF.

This clonotype was detected ten times or more. The chain employs TRBV12-3 or TRBV12-4 and TRBJ2-6; perhaps TRBD2 as D (5 bases). CDR3 length: 17 residues. Trimming pared 7 bases from V and 0 bases from J, leaving 16 bases between. CDR3 in amino acids: CASTKGLVISGANVLTF. CDR3 coding DNA: TGTGCCAGCACTAAAGGACTGGTTATCTCTGGGGCCAACGTCCTGACTTTC.

This clonotype has a handful of counts. The chain combines TRBV6-2 or TRBV6-3 with TRBJ1-1, with D possibly TRBD1 on 6 matching bases. The ends were cut back, 7 bases at V and 5 bases at J, with 17 bases in the middle. Germline V lookup: CDR1 MNHEY, CDR2 SVGEGT. The CDR3 loop spans 14 amino acids. CDR3 nucleotide sequence: TGTGCCAGCACCCTGTTAGGGGGGCGGACTGAAGCTTTCTTT. As protein: CASTLLGGRTEAFF.

This clonotype showed up many times. This chain joins TRBV12-3 or TRBV12-4 and TRBJ2-7; D gene ambiguous. The CDR3 spans 13 residues. V was trimmed by 5 bases and J by 2 bases, leaving 10 bases between them. CDR3 bases: TGTGCCAGCAGTGGCCTACGGGCCTACGAGCAGTACTTC. This translates into CASSGLRAYEQYF.

The chain joins TRBV18 to TRBJ2-3; 8 nucleotides line up with TRBD2. The V gene end was trimmed by 6 bases and the J gene end by 4 bases; junction bases not matched to a gene: 6. The CDR3 loop spans 14 amino acids. Germline values: CDR1 KGHSH, CDR2 LQKENI. The CDR3 region is CASSLSSGADTQYF. The CDR3 nucleotides are TGTGCCAGCTCCCTGAGTAGCGGGGCAGATACGCAGTATTTT.

A few counts support this clonotype. This rearrangement joins TRBV6-2 or TRBV6-3 to TRBJ2-7; 10 bases are shared with TRBD2. J lost 5 bases, V lost 0 bases, and 4 bases had no gene match. CDR1 is MNHEY and CDR2 is SVGEGT in the germline V gene. The CDR3 runs to 15 residues. CDR3 nucleotide sequence: TGTGCCAGCAGTTACTCGAGCGGGGGGGCCCACGAGCAGTACTTC. It is translated as CASSYSSGGAHEQYF.

The table lists this clonotype with many counts. The rearrangement links TRBV29-1 to TRBJ2-7, with 7 bases matching TRBD1. The CDR3 loop spans 15 amino acids. Losses at the gene ends were 7 bases for V and 2 bases for J; bases not matched to a gene: 14. Germline lookup yields CDR1 SQVTM and CDR2 ANQGSEA. The CDR3 bases are TGCAGCGCGGAGGTGGGACAGTTCAGTACCTACGAGCAGTACTTC. It codes for CSAEVGQFSTYEQYF.

In its sample, this clonotype was seen many times. This chain links TRBV27 with TRBJ1-5, with D perhaps TRBD1 (5 bases). The ends were cut back, 3 bases at V and 5 bases at J, with 5 bases in the middle. This CDR3 region has 12 residues. CDR1 and CDR2 from the germline V gene are MNHEY and SMNVEV (reference sequence). Written as DNA, the CDR3 is TGTGCCAGCAGTTTCAGGGATCAGCCCCAGCATTTT. It encodes CASSFRDQPQHF.

Many counts were recorded for this clonotype. V gene TRBV14 combines with J gene TRBJ1-5; perhaps TRBD1 as D (5 bases). CDR1 is SGHDN and CDR2 is FVKESK in the germline V gene. This CDR3 is built from 16 residues. Trimming took 1 base from V and 3 from J, leaving 13 bases between them. The CDR3 loop is CASSQVAGDDNQPQHF. The DNA of the CDR3 is TGTGCCAGCAGCCAAGTCGCGGGGGATGACAATCAGCCCCAGCATTTT.

Points on this clonotype: A junction end diverges from the germline sequence, so it may reflect a read error. The V call is TRBV6-1, the J call TRBJ2-6, with D perhaps TRBD1 (5 bases). Germline loops: CDR1 MNHNS, CDR2 SASEGT. CDR3 size: 13 residues. The CDR3: CASSLTGANVLAF. CDR3 coding DNA: TGTGCCAGCTCTCTCACTGGGGCCAACGTCCTGGCTTTC.

This clonotype was seen repeatedly, ten times or more. V usage is TRBV29-1 and J usage is TRBJ1-5, with unresolved D. CDR1 and CDR2 from the germline V gene are SQVTM and ANQGSEA. The CDR3 covers 13 residues. V lost 6 bases to trimming and J lost 0 bases, with 9 bases between them. The DNA of the CDR3 is TGCAGCGTCGCCCGGGATAGCAATCAGCCCCAGCATTTT. Translating gives CSVARDSNQPQHF.

The gene calls are TRBV7-2 and TRBJ1-3; D unclear. Trimming pared 7 bases from V and 4 bases from J, leaving 17 bases between. The CDR3 consists of 15 residues. The germline V gene encodes CDR1 SGHTA and CDR2 FQGNSA. CDR3 DNA: TGTGCCAGCAAGCCGAGAAGAGGGTCAGGAAACACCATATATTTT. Its protein product is CASKPRRGSGNTIYF.